One and the same sample provided the 13 T cell receptor beta chains below, sequenced in a study of T cell responses to AZD1222 COVID-19 vaccine. Method: immunoSEQ multiplex PCR; TCRdb's copy keeps in-frame clones and lacks some. The table records 90,000 to 140,000 clones, 70% to 90% of them present only once. Sequencing used peripheral blood, obtained on day 0 of AZD1222 vaccination. Receptors originate from an adult in good health.

J is TRBJ2-1 and V is TRBV28, with 8 nucleotides matching TRBD2. Germline CDR1 and CDR2: MDHEN and SYDVKM. Losses at the gene ends were 7 bases for V and 4 bases for J; bases not matched to a gene: 9. There are 15 residues in the CDR3. Written as DNA, the CDR3 is TGTGCCAGCAAACGAGCGGGAGCGGCTTACAATGAGCAGTTCTTC. Translated: CASKRAGAAYNEQFF. The full variable domain, with the rest looked up from reference TRBV28 and TRBJ2-1, is DVKVTQSSRYLVKRTGEKVFLECVQDMDHENMFWYRQDPGLGLRLIYFSYDVKMKEKGDIPEGYSVSREKKERFSLILESASTNQTSMYLCASKRAGAAYNEQFFGPGTRLTVL.

This chain connects TRBV7-2 to TRBJ1-1; D ambiguous. This CDR3 contains 13 residues. Trimming removed 0 bases from V and 3 bases from J, with 5 bases in between. The V gene's germline CDR1 is SGHTA and CDR2 FQGNSA. The CDR3 nucleotides read TGTGCCAGCAGCTTAGCCGGTGACACTGAAGCTTTCTTT. It codes for CASSLAGDTEAFF.

CDR3: CASSIYTEGTERDEQYF. In DNA form, the CDR3 reads TGTGCCAGTAGTATATACACAGAGGGGACCGAGAGGGACGAGCAGTACTTC. The rearrangement links TRBV19 to TRBJ2-7; the D gene could be TRBD1 or TRBD2 (5 bases each). Germline V lookup: CDR1 LNHDA, CDR2 SQIVND (reference sequence). The CDR3 is made up of 17 amino acids. With 2 bases removed from V and 5 bases from J, the gap between germline ends came to 22 bases.

Details on this clone: The sample holds other DNA sequences that translate to the same CDR3. This rearrangement joins TRBV19 to TRBJ1-5; no definite D call. The V end lost 5 bases, the J end lost 0 bases, and 5 bases lay between the germline ends. Germline CDR1 reads LNHDA; CDR2 reads SQIVND (reference sequence). This CDR3 comprises 13 residues. CDR3: CASSDTSNQPQHF. CDR3 bases: TGTGCCAGTAGTGACACTAGCAATCAGCCCCAGCATTTT. The full variable domain, rest sourced from reference TRBV19 and TRBJ1-5, is DGGITQSPKYLFRKEGQNVTLSCEQNLNHDAMYWYRQDPGQGLRLIYYSQIVNDFQKGDIAEGYSVSREKKESFPLTVTSAQKNPTAFYLCASSDTSNQPQHFGDGTRLSIL.

The gene calls are TRBV10-1 and TRBJ1-3; no clear D gene. This CDR3 is 13 amino acids long. V was pared by 0 bases and J by 4 bases, with 4 bases between. Germline lookup yields CDR1 WNHNN and CDR2 SYGVQD (reference sequence). CDR3 coding DNA: TGCGCCAGCAGTGAGTCGGTGGGAAACACCATATATTTT. Its protein product is CASSESVGNTIYF.

The chain couples TRBV5-1 to TRBJ2-2, with 8 nucleotides matching TRBD1. Germline trimming cut 4 bases from V and 5 bases from J; bases unmatched to any gene: 10. Germline values: CDR1 SGHRS, CDR2 YFSETQ. This CDR3 has 16 amino acids. CDR3 nucleotide sequence: TGCGCCAGCAGCATAGGTGACAGGGGATATACCGGGGAGCTGTTTTTT. Protein: CASSIGDRGYTGELFF.

The V call is TRBV6-5, the J call TRBJ1-4, with 7 bases matching TRBD1. Germline lookup yields CDR1 MNHEY and CDR2 SVGAGI. V lost 6 bases and J lost 4; bases outside the gene matches: 8. The CDR3 covers 15 residues. CDR3 region: CASRGGQRINEKLFF. The CDR3, as DNA: TGTGCCAGCAGGGGGGGACAGAGGATTAATGAAAAACTGTTTTTT.

The V and J genes are TRBV24-1 and TRBJ1-4, with 10 positions matching TRBD1. This CDR3 contains 15 residues. Per germline, CDR1 KGHDR and CDR2 SFDVKD. The V and J ends lost 4 bases and 5 bases, in that order; junction bases with no gene match: 3. CDR3 nucleotide sequence: TGTGCCACCAGTGACTCGGGACAGGGGAATGAAAAACTGTTTTTT. Translating gives CATSDSGQGNEKLFF.

In this sample, this clone turned up a few times. J is TRBJ2-7 and V is TRBV27, with TRBD2 matching 7 bases. V shed 6 bases and J 4 bases; nucleotides not matched to a gene: 6. CDR3 length equals 13 residues. CDR1 and CDR2 from the germline V gene are MNHEY and SMNVEV (reference sequence). CDR3: CASRSGRVYEQYF. CDR3 DNA: TGTGCCAGCAGGTCGGGGAGGGTTTACGAGCAGTACTTC.

This rearrangement joins TRBV5-4 to TRBJ2-1; 8 nucleotides match TRBD1. The V and J ends lost 4 bases and 7 bases, in that order; junction bases with no gene match: 10. This CDR3 has 15 residues. CDR1 is SGHNT, CDR2 YYREEE, per germline (reference sequence). The CDR3 loop reads CASSLGQGNRNEQFF. Written as DNA, the CDR3 is TGTGCCAGCAGCCTCGGACAGGGTAATCGTAATGAGCAGTTCTTC.

This chain connects TRBV28 to TRBJ1-6; D unresolved. This CDR3 is built from 13 residues. CDR1 MDHEN and CDR2 SYDVKM come from the germline V gene. Between the trimmed V and J ends, which lost 10 bases and 14 bases, there was a span of 21 bases. CDR3 in DNA: TGTGCCACCAGCAAAAGGGCCCTTGTATCCCTCCACTTT. Its translation is CATSKRALVSLHF.

The genes are TRBV25-1 and TRBJ1-4; 7 bases are shared with TRBD1. Looked up from germline, CDR1 is MGHDK and CDR2 is SYGVNS. The ends lost 4 bases at V and 4 bases at J; junction bases unmatched: 3. The length of the CDR3 is 14 residues. The CDR3 here is CASSAGQINEKLFF. DNA for the CDR3: TGTGCCAGCAGTGCGGGACAGATTAATGAAAAACTGTTTTTT.

The chain uses TRBV5-8 and TRBJ2-3; TRBD1 matches 8 bases. The CDR3 totals 14 residues. CDR1 is SGHTS, CDR2 YDEGEE, per germline. V lost 4 bases to trimming and J lost 4 bases; unmatched junction nucleotides: 5. The DNA of the CDR3 is TGTGCCAGCAGCCAAGGACAGGGTTCAGATACGCAGTATTTT. As protein: CASSQGQGSDTQYF.